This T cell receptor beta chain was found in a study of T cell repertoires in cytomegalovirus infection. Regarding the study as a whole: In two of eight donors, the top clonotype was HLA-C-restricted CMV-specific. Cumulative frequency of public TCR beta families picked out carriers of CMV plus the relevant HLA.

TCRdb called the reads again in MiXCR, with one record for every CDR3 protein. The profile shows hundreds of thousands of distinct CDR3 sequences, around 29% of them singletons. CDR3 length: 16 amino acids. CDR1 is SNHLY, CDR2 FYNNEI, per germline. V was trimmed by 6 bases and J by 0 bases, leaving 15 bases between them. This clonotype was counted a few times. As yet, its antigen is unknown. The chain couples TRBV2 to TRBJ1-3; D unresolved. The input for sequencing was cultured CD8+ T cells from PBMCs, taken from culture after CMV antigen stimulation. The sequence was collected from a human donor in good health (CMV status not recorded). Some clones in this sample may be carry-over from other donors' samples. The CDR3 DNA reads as TGTGCCAGCAGATCCCGCGACATACGCTCTGGAAACACCATATATTTT. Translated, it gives CASRSRDIRSGNTIYF.